These 30 T cell receptor beta chains originate from one sample sequenced in a study of technical replicates of blood from a few donors. Sequencing used immunoSEQ multiplex PCR; TCRdb keeps in-frame clones, though not all of them. Altogether 80,000 or so clones are present, 90% to 95% being singletons, with the ten largest covering approximately 0.4%. Sequenced material: T cells isolated from PBMCs. All receptors derive from a human donor in good health.

The genes are TRBV19 and TRBJ2-2, with a weak D call TRBD1 (5 bases). The ends were cut back, 7 bases at V and 2 bases at J, with 8 bases in the middle. This CDR3 spans 13 amino acids. Per germline, CDR1 LNHDA and CDR2 SQIVND (reference sequence). CDR3 DNA sequence: TGTGCCAGTAAGGACACTAACACCGGGGAGCTGTTTTTT. Encoded protein: CASKDTNTGELFF.

In its sample, this clone was seen once. This chain connects TRBV7-8 to TRBJ2-7; perhaps TRBD1 as D (5 bases). This CDR3 contains 14 residues. Germline CDR1 SGHVS, CDR2 FQNEAQ. With 2 bases removed from V and 3 bases from J, the gap between germline ends came to 11 bases. The CDR3 loop reads CASSLLAGYYEQYF. The CDR3, as DNA: TGTGCCAGCAGCTTATTGGCAGGGTACTACGAGCAGTACTTC.

The chain carries TRBV6-5 and TRBJ2-7; 9 positions match TRBD2. The junction had 5 bases not matched to a gene; V was cut back by 2 bases and J by 3 bases. Germline CDR1 MNHEY, CDR2 SVGAGI. This CDR3 is built from 15 residues. In DNA, the CDR3 is TGTGCCAGCAGTTACATAACTAGCGGGCGCTACGAGCAGTACTTC. It encodes CASSYITSGRYEQYF.

A single count supports this clone. V and J are TRBV9 and TRBJ2-7; 8 bases line up with TRBD2. The CDR3 totals 16 residues. The V gene end was trimmed by 2 bases and the J gene end by 1 base; junction bases not matched to a gene: 8. In germline, CDR1 is SGDLS, CDR2 YYNGEE. The CDR3 loop reads CASSVALVAGSYEQYF. The DNA of the CDR3 is TGTGCCAGCAGCGTCGCGTTGGTAGCGGGATCCTACGAGCAGTACTTC. Variable domain in full (rest from reference TRBV9 and TRBJ2-7): DSGVTQTPKHLITATGQRVTLRCSPRSGDLSVYWYQQSLDQGLQFLIQYYNGEERAKGNILERFSAQQFPDLHSELNLSSLELGDSALYFCASSVALVAGSYEQYFGPGTRLTVT.

The V gene is TRBV27, the J gene TRBJ2-7; D is possibly TRBD1 (5 bases). CDR3 length equals 13 residues. Germline loops: CDR1 MNHEY, CDR2 SMNVEV (reference sequence). Trimming pared 5 bases from V and 3 bases from J, leaving 11 bases between. The CDR3 here is CASSGDSLYEQYF. The CDR3 DNA reads TGTGCCAGCAGTGGCGACAGTCTCTACGAGCAGTACTTC.

The CDR3 coding sequence is TGCAGCGTCCCTCTTGGTAGCGAAGAGACCCAGTACTTC. It yields the protein CSVPLGSEETQYF. The chain recombines TRBV29-1 with TRBJ2-5, with D perhaps TRBD2 (5 bases). This CDR3 is built from 13 residues. V was clipped by 6 bases and J by 3 bases, with 14 bases between them. Germline V gene sequence: CDR1 SQVTM, CDR2 ANQGSEA.

V gene TRBV2 combines with J gene TRBJ1-1; 8 bases are a match to TRBD1. J was trimmed by 0 bases and V by 6 bases; bases with no gene match: 0. The CDR3 contains 13 residues. Germline loops: CDR1 SNHLY, CDR2 FYNNEI. The CDR3 DNA reads as TGTGCCAGCAGCAGGGGGCTGAACACTGAAGCTTTCTTT. It translates to CASSRGLNTEAFF.

CDR3 protein: CASSPGIKETQYF. The CDR3, as DNA: TGTGCCAGCAGCCCGGGGATTAAAGAGACCCAGTACTTC. The chain carries TRBV7-8 and TRBJ2-5; TRBD2 is a possible D gene (5 bases). With 5 bases removed from V and 3 bases from J, the gap between germline ends came to 10 bases. The CDR3 totals 13 residues. The germline V gene has CDR1 SGHVS and CDR2 FQNEAQ.

V usage is TRBV9 and J usage is TRBJ2-1; TRBD2 might be the D (5 bases). Germline CDR1 is SGDLS and CDR2 is YYNGEE. V lost 2 bases to trimming and J lost 5 bases, with 8 bases between them. There are 13 residues in the CDR3. CDR3 DNA sequence: TGTGCCAGCAGCGTTACTAGTAACAATGAGCAGTTCTTC. Protein product: CASSVTSNNEQFF.

CDR3 DNA sequence: TGTGCCAGCAGCACCACAGGGGAGGCCTATGGCTACACCTTC. This encodes CASSTTGEAYGYTF. V is TRBV9 and J is TRBJ1-2, with 7 bases that match TRBD1. V gave up 4 bases and J gave up 4 bases; unmatched junction bases: 7. The germline CDR1 and CDR2 sequences are SGDLS and YYNGEE. This CDR3 has 14 residues.

The chain couples TRBV19 to TRBJ2-2, with 7 positions matching TRBD1. The CDR3 loop spans 13 amino acids. Germline lookup yields CDR1 LNHDA and CDR2 SQIVND (reference sequence). J was trimmed by 1 base and V by 11 bases; bases with no gene match: 4. The CDR3 is CAGRQGNTGELFF. The CDR3 bases are TGTGCCGGGAGACAGGGGAACACCGGGGAGCTGTTTTTT.

This chain uses TRBV5-4 with TRBJ2-3; 12 nucleotides align to TRBD2. This CDR3 has 15 residues. V was clipped by 0 bases and J by 6 bases; unmatched bases: 2. Germline CDR1 and CDR2: SGHNT and YYREEE (reference sequence). Here the CDR3 DNA reads TGTGCCAGCAGCTTGGGACTAGCGGGAGTGGATACGCAGTATTTT. This gives the protein CASSLGLAGVDTQYF. Together with reference TRBV5-4 and TRBJ2-3, the CDR3 gives the full variable domain: ETGVTQSPTHLIKTRGQQVTLRCSSQSGHNTVSWYQQALGQGPQFIFQYYREEENGRGNFPPRFSGLQFPNYSSELNVNALELDDSALYLCASSLGLAGVDTQYFGPGTRLTVL.

This chain uses TRBV6-1 with TRBJ1-4; tentative D call: TRBD1 (6 bases). With 6 bases removed from V and 8 bases from J, the gap between germline ends came to 16 bases. The CDR3 has 14 residues. Per germline, CDR1 MNHNS and CDR2 SASEGT. The CDR3 loop is CASSQQGGEEKLFF. In nucleotides, the CDR3 is TGTGCCAGCAGCCAACAGGGAGGGGAAGAAAAACTGTTTTTT.

This clone was observed a single time. The chain recombines TRBV29-1 with TRBJ1-2; D uncertain. The CDR3 length is 13 residues. CDR1 is SQVTM and CDR2 is ANQGSEA in the germline V gene. Trimming shortened V by 3 bases and J by 5 bases, and 13 bases separated the two germline ends. The CDR3 sequence is CSVEAIGSYGYTF. Written as DNA, the CDR3 is TGCAGCGTTGAGGCTATTGGGAGTTATGGCTACACCTTC.

V and J are TRBV19 and TRBJ2-7; tentatively, D is TRBD2 (6 bases). Trimming removed 5 bases from V and 3 bases from J, with 17 bases in between. Germline V gene data show CDR1 as LNHDA and CDR2 as SQIVND (reference sequence). The CDR3 is made up of 15 amino acids. CDR3 loop: CASSPVGGKDYEQYF. CDR3 nucleotide sequence: TGTGCCAGTAGTCCCGTAGGAGGGAAAGACTACGAGCAGTACTTC.

Only one count was recorded for this clone. The gene calls are TRBV9 and TRBJ2-2; TRBD2 is a possible D gene (6 bases). V lost 4 bases and J lost 5, with 15 bases in between. The CDR3 loop spans 15 amino acids. CDR1 and CDR2 from the germline V gene are SGDLS and YYNGEE. CDR3 protein: CASSLALGGTGELFF. CDR3 bases: TGTGCCAGCAGCCTTGCCTTAGGAGGGACCGGGGAGCTGTTTTTT.

This rearrangement joins TRBV2 to TRBJ2-1; 10 positions agree with TRBD2. Per the germline V gene, CDR1 is SNHLY and CDR2 is FYNNEI. V was pared by 1 base and J by 12 bases, with 12 bases of the junction left unmatched. This CDR3 is built from 16 residues. DNA for the CDR3: TGTGCCAGCAGTGAAGACGGTAGCGGGAGGCCCCACGGGCAGTTCTTC. Protein product: CASSEDGSGRPHGQFF.

The gene calls are TRBV9 and TRBJ2-5; TRBD2 matches 8 bases. Germline V CDR1 and CDR2: SGDLS, YYNGEE. The CDR3 runs to 14 residues. V dropped 6 bases and J dropped 4; count of bases not matched to a gene: 8. The DNA for the CDR3 is TGTGCCAGCACGTCCGGGACTAGACCAGAGACCCAGTACTTC. Its translation is CASTSGTRPETQYF. The full variable domain, rest sourced from reference TRBV9 and TRBJ2-5, is DSGVTQTPKHLITATGQRVTLRCSPRSGDLSVYWYQQSLDQGLQFLIQYYNGEERAKGNILERFSAQQFPDLHSELNLSSLELGDSALYFCASTSGTRPETQYFGPGTRLLVL.

The chain has TRBV30 and TRBJ1-1; weak D call: TRBD1 (5 bases). The CDR3 runs to 15 residues. Germline loops: CDR1 GTSNPN, CDR2 SVGIG (reference sequence). V was pared by 3 bases and J by 0 bases, with 14 bases between. This CDR3 is CAWSPGQGLNTEAFF. In nucleotides, the CDR3 is TGTGCCTGGAGCCCTGGGCAGGGTCTGAACACTGAAGCTTTCTTT. The full variable domain, in which reference TRBV30 and TRBJ1-1 provide the parts outside the CDR3, is SQTIHQWPATLVQPVGSPLSLECTVEGTSNPNLYWYRQAAGRGLQLLFYSVGIGQISSEVPQNLSASRPQDRQFILSSKKLLLSDSGFYLCAWSPGQGLNTEAFFGQGTRLTVV.

V gene TRBV28 combines with J gene TRBJ2-7; D is perhaps TRBD1 (6 bases). CDR1 and CDR2 (germline): MDHEN, SYDVKM. This CDR3 has 14 amino acids. V dropped 5 bases and J dropped 3 bases, with 14 bases sitting between them. The DNA for the CDR3 is TGTGCCAGCAGTCTAACAGGGTATGGCTACGAGCAGTACTTC. It encodes CASSLTGYGYEQYF. The full variable domain, rest sourced from reference TRBV28 and TRBJ2-7, is DVKVTQSSRYLVKRTGEKVFLECVQDMDHENMFWYRQDPGLGLRLIYFSYDVKMKEKGDIPEGYSVSREKKERFSLILESASTNQTSMYLCASSLTGYGYEQYFGPGTRLTVT.

This clone was picked up one time. The V gene is TRBV9, the J gene TRBJ1-3; D not resolved. This CDR3 comprises 14 residues. Looked up from germline, CDR1 is SGDLS and CDR2 is YYNGEE. The V end was cut by 5 bases, the J end by 4 bases, with 13 bases between. Here the CDR3 DNA reads TGTGCCAGCAGTGAGGGTCCCCACGGAAACACCATATATTTT. Translated, it gives CASSEGPHGNTIYF.

This chain joins TRBV9 and TRBJ2-1; TRBD2 matches 7 bases. The CDR3 contains 14 residues. V shed 4 bases and J 6 bases; nucleotides not matched to a gene: 7. CDR1 and CDR2 from the germline V gene are SGDLS and YYNGEE. CDR3 protein: CASSPMGGINEQFF. In nucleotides, the CDR3 is TGTGCCAGCAGCCCCATGGGGGGGATCAATGAGCAGTTCTTC.

CDR3 in DNA: TGTGCCAGCAGTGAGGGGACAGCCTACGAAGGGCAGTACTTC. It specifies CASSEGTAYEGQYF. The chain joins TRBV6-1 to TRBJ2-7, with 7 bases aligning to TRBD1. The CDR3 is 14 amino acids. Germline CDR1 is MNHNS and CDR2 is SASEGT. V lost 3 bases and J lost 9; bases outside the gene matches: 11.

The chain recombines TRBV6-5 with TRBJ1-4; 10 bases are a match to TRBD1. The trim removed 4 bases at V and 7 bases at J, leaving 6 bases unmatched. The CDR3 runs to 15 residues. The V gene's germline CDR1 is MNHEY and CDR2 SVGAGI. CDR3 DNA: TGTGCCAGCAGTTTATCGACAGGGGGCAGTGAAAAACTGTTTTTT. This gives the protein CASSLSTGGSEKLFF.

The chain joins TRBV19 to TRBJ1-1; D may be TRBD1 (6 bases). With 5 bases removed from V and 6 bases from J, the gap between germline ends came to 19 bases. The CDR3 extends over 15 amino acids. CDR1 LNHDA and CDR2 SQIVND come from the germline V gene (reference sequence). The CDR3 DNA sequence: TGTGCCAGTAGTCTTATAGGGCAGGGGAGACCTGAAGCTTTCTTT. This gives the protein CASSLIGQGRPEAFF.

This clone was detected only once. The chain recombines TRBV7-9 with TRBJ2-3, with 7 bases that match TRBD2. Germline V gives CDR1 SEHNR, CDR2 FQNEAQ (reference sequence). J was trimmed by 4 bases and V by 1 base; bases with no gene match: 5. The CDR3 runs 15 residues. The CDR3 sequence is CASSLVSSGADTQYF. The DNA for the CDR3 is TGTGCCAGCAGCTTAGTTTCAAGCGGGGCAGATACGCAGTATTTT.

The rearrangement links TRBV5-6 to TRBJ1-5; the match to TRBD1 covers 7 bases. CDR1 is SGHDT and CDR2 is YYEEEE in the germline V gene. The CDR3 length is 16 residues. Trimming removed 0 bases from V and 0 bases from J; junction bases left unmatched: 3. CDR3 region: CASSLDGTVSNQPQHF. DNA of the CDR3: TGTGCCAGCAGCTTGGACGGGACAGTTAGCAATCAGCCCCAGCATTTT.

V usage is TRBV7-2 and J usage is TRBJ1-5; D possibly corresponds to TRBD1 (5 bases). Germline assignment: CDR1 SGHTA and CDR2 FQGNSA. This CDR3 region has 12 residues. Trimming took off 3 bases at V and 6 bases at J, with 6 bases between the two ends. This chain's CDR3 is CASSFTGQPQHF. The CDR3 nucleotides are TGTGCCAGCAGCTTCACAGGTCAGCCCCAGCATTTT.

CDR3 coding DNA: TGTGCCGGTAACAGGGAAATGAACACTGAAGCTTTCTTT. This encodes CAGNREMNTEAFF. The chain couples TRBV30 to TRBJ1-1; a weak D match, TRBD1 (6 bases). Germline V gene sequence: CDR1 GTSNPN, CDR2 SVGIG (reference sequence). Trimming removed 8 bases from V and 0 bases from J, with 13 bases in between. The CDR3 contains 13 residues.

The chain has TRBV28 and TRBJ2-7; the match to TRBD1 covers 9 bases. The CDR3 length is 13 residues. V trimming: 10 bases; J trimming: 7 bases; junction bases outside the gene matches: 11. CDR1 and CDR2 from the germline V gene are MDHEN and SYDVKM. The CDR3 bases are TGTGCCATCTGGACAGGGGATGGGGAAGAGCAGTACTTC. Its protein product is CAIWTGDGEEQYF.